This TCR beta chain was captured in a study of cytomegalovirus exposure and HLA in healthy donors. CDR1 is ENHRY, CDR2 SYGVKD, per germline. The CDR3 has 15 amino acids. Unmatched junction bases numbered 4, after V lost 4 bases and J lost 5 bases. PCR primers comprised 60 Vbeta and 13 Jbeta primers. Libraries were prepared by immunoSEQ multiplex PCR; TCRdb keeps only in-frame clonotypes and omits some of them. The sample yields 55,000 to 65,000 clones, approximately 80% seen once. The specimen sequenced was PBMCs. This sequence joins TRBV10-3 and TRBJ2-1; 11 nucleotides agree with TRBD2. The receptor was isolated from a woman in her forties in good health and CMV-seropositive. CDR3 DNA sequence: TGTGCCATCAGTGCTAGCGGGGGGCGGGACAATGAGCAGTTCTTC. This sequence encodes CAISASGGRDNEQFF.